These 16 T cell receptor beta chains came from one sample sequenced in a study of T cells in Graves' hyperthyroidism and ophthalmopathy. RNA transcripts served as the template for amplifying TCR beta CDR3 regions. HTBI primers were used for first-round RT-PCR of the TCR CDR3. TCRdb called the multiplex PCR reads again in MiXCR, with one record for every CDR3 protein. This table holds approximately 530,000 distinct CDR3 sequences, 16% found once. Input material: blood. The receptor source for this set is a woman under 30 with Graves' hyperthyroidism.

Many counts were recorded for this clonotype. The chain has TRBV7-6 and TRBJ2-7; 13 nucleotides agree with TRBD2. Trimming cost V 1 base and J 2 bases; bases outside gene matches: 2. This CDR3 region has 16 residues. CDR1 is SGHVS and CDR2 is FNYEAQ in the germline V gene. CDR3 nucleotide sequence: TGTGCCAGCAGCTTAGGGGGGACTAGCGGGGCCTACGAGCAGTACTTC. Amino acid sequence: CASSLGGTSGAYEQYF.

J is TRBJ1-6 and V is TRBV6-4; tentative D call: TRBD1 (5 bases). CDR3 length: 12 residues. V was pared by 8 bases and J by 14 bases, with 16 bases between. Germline V gene sequence: CDR1 MRHNA, CDR2 SNTAGT. CDR3 in DNA: TGTGCCAGCCCCCCCCAATGGGGGGCCCTCCACTTT. It specifies CASPPQWGALHF.

Many counts were recorded for this clonotype. V usage is TRBV24-1 and J usage is TRBJ1-2; 10 bases line up with TRBD1. CDR3 length: 13 residues. Germline CDR1 reads KGHDR; CDR2 reads SFDVKD. The J segment lost 9 bases and the V segment lost 7 bases, leaving 7 bases of the junction unmatched. As DNA, the CDR3 is TGTGCCACCAGGTCGTGGGACAGGGGCCGCTACACCTTC. It translates to CATRSWDRGRYTF.

This clonotype was recorded many times. The CDR3 spells CASSPQASGSSYEQYF. Here the CDR3 DNA reads TGTGCCAGCTCACCACAGGCTAGCGGGAGTTCCTACGAGCAGTACTTC. This rearrangement joins TRBV18 to TRBJ2-7; 10 bases align to TRBD2. Germline-derived CDR1 and CDR2 are KGHSH and LQKENI. The CDR3 is made up of 16 amino acids. V lost 1 base, J lost 1 base, and 4 bases stayed unmatched.

There are many counts of this clonotype. This chain connects TRBV3-1 to TRBJ2-3, with TRBD2 identical over 10 bases. CDR1 is LGHDT and CDR2 is YNNKEL in the germline V gene (reference sequence). This CDR3 has 18 residues. V shed 0 bases and J 2 bases; nucleotides not matched to a gene: 8. CDR3 amino acids: CASSQDLAGVPFTDTQYF. CDR3 DNA: TGTGCCAGCAGCCAAGATCTAGCGGGAGTGCCTTTCACAGATACGCAGTATTTT.

The J gene is TRBJ2-2, the V gene TRBV30, with D possibly TRBD2 on 6 matching bases. The CDR3 length is 13 residues. V lost 3 bases, J lost 4 bases, and 9 bases lay in between. CDR1 and CDR2 (germline): GTSNPN, SVGIG (reference sequence). CDR3 sequence reads: CAWRDYITGELFF. CDR3 bases: TGTGCCTGGAGGGACTATATCACCGGGGAGCTGTTTTTT.

The chain links TRBV10-2 to TRBJ2-1; TRBD2 might be the D (5 bases). Trimming removed 3 bases from V and 0 bases from J, with 15 bases in between. Germline V gene data show CDR1 as WSHSY and CDR2 as SAAADI. This CDR3 contains 17 residues. Here the CDR3 reads CASSDGFGGSSYNEQFF. CDR3 DNA sequence: TGCGCCAGCAGTGATGGGTTTGGAGGAAGCTCCTACAATGAGCAGTTCTTC.

There are many counts of this clonotype. The chain combines TRBV20-1 with TRBJ2-5, with TRBD2 as a possible D gene (6 bases). Trimming pared 4 bases from V and 3 bases from J, leaving 9 bases between. CDR1 is DFQATT and CDR2 is SNEGSKA in the germline V gene (reference sequence). The CDR3 contains 12 residues. DNA of the CDR3: TGCAGTGCTACGGGAGAGGAAGAGACCCAGTACTTC. This gives the protein CSATGEEETQYF.

The chain employs TRBV3-1 and TRBJ2-7, with D unclear. Germline V lookup: CDR1 LGHDT, CDR2 YNNKEL (reference sequence). CDR3 size: 15 residues. V was pared by 4 bases and J by 7 bases, with 20 bases between. CDR3 DNA sequence: TGTGCCAGCAGCCCCCAACACCAGACCCTGAGGGAGCAGTACTTC. As protein: CASSPQHQTLREQYF.

The chain combines TRBV6-1 with TRBJ1-2; possibly TRBD1 for D (5 bases). Germline loops: CDR1 MNHNS, CDR2 SASEGT. The CDR3 covers 13 residues. Trimming removed 2 bases at V and 8 bases at J, with 12 bases between. Here the CDR3 DNA reads TGTGCCAGCAGTGAAACCAGGGTACGCGGCTACACCTTC. As protein: CASSETRVRGYTF.

This clonotype occurred many times. The V call is TRBV11-2, the J call TRBJ2-3; 9 bases are shared with TRBD2. Trimming cost V 5 bases and J 4 bases; bases outside gene matches: 10. This CDR3 region has 16 residues. Germline lookup yields CDR1 SGHAT and CDR2 FQNNGV. The CDR3, as DNA: TGTGCCAGCAGCCACTTGCGGGGGGGCCGGGCAGATACGCAGTATTTT. Its protein is CASSHLRGGRADTQYF.

This clonotype was detected ten times or more. The rearrangement links TRBV12-5 to TRBJ1-1; a weak D match, TRBD1 (5 bases). CDR1 is LGHNT, CDR2 FRNRAP, per germline. V lost 7 bases, J lost 5 bases, and 20 bases lay in between. This CDR3 is 15 amino acids long. The CDR3 here is CASDPTGTLSTEAFF. CDR3 in DNA: TGTGCTAGTGATCCTACCGGGACCCTGTCTACTGAAGCTTTCTTT.

This clonotype appeared a few times. The rearrangement joins TRBV11-2 to TRBJ2-1; the D gene is possibly TRBD2 (5 bases). V lost 3 bases, J lost 0 bases, and 12 bases lay in between. CDR3 length: 16 amino acids. The germline V gene encodes CDR1 SGHAT and CDR2 FQNNGV. The CDR3: CASSFVRGSSYNEQFF. The CDR3 nucleotides are TGTGCCAGCAGCTTTGTGAGAGGGAGCTCCTACAATGAGCAGTTCTTC.

This clonotype was picked up many times. The chain employs TRBV20-1 and TRBJ2-6, with 7 positions matching TRBD1. Germline V gives CDR1 DFQATT, CDR2 SNEGSKA (reference sequence). Trimming cost V 6 bases and J 1 base; bases outside gene matches: 3. The CDR3 spans 14 residues. The CDR3 nucleotides are TGCAGTGCCAGACAGGGTTCTGGGGCCAACGTCCTGACTTTC. Translated, it gives CSARQGSGANVLTF.

Written as DNA, the CDR3 is TGTGCCAGCAGCTCAGGGGGGTACCGAGGCAGCAATCAGCCCCAGCATTTT. Translating gives CASSSGGYRGSNQPQHF. V and J are TRBV5-6 and TRBJ1-5; TRBD1 agrees at 7 bases. The CDR3 is 17 amino acids. Germline values: CDR1 SGHDT, CDR2 YYEEEE. V was clipped by 3 bases and J by 1 base; unmatched bases: 10.

J is TRBJ1-4 and V is TRBV2, with TRBD1 identical over 8 bases. This CDR3 is built from 14 residues. Germline loops: CDR1 SNHLY, CDR2 FYNNEI. Trimming removed 4 bases from V and 7 bases from J; junction bases left unmatched: 5. The CDR3 DNA reads as TGTGCCAGCAGTGTCCGGGGGACAGGTGAAAAACTGTTTTTT. It translates to CASSVRGTGEKLFF.